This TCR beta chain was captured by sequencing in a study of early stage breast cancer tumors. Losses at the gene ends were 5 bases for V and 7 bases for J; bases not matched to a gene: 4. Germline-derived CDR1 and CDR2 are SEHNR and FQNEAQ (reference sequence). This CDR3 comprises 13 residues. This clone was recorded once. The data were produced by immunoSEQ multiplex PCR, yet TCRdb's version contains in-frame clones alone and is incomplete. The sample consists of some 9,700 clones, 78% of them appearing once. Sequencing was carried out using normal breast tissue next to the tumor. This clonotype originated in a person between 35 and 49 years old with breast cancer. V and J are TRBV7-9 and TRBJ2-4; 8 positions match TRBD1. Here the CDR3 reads CASSRTGLNIQYF. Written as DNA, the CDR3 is TGTGCCAGCAGCCGGACAGGGTTGAACATTCAGTACTTC.